Below are 19 T cell receptor beta chains sequenced from a single sample in a study of regulatory and conventional T cells in RAG deficiency (TCRdb year 2017). To prepare the library, the immunoSEQ multiplex PCR assay was applied. TCRdb re-hosts the immuneACCESS table, in-frame sequences only. Its copies lack some clones; in the studies checked, an unresolved V gene accounts for under half of them, and the cause for the rest is not known. The sample table shows 25,000 to 35,000 clones, and 90% to 95% are seen once. The top ten hold 0.15% to 0.2% of the sample. Before genomic DNA extraction, conventional CD4+ T cells were purified from blood as CD25-low CD127-high cells. These data were likewise used in another study, on regulatory T cells. As the second study states: The multiplex PCR used 52 forward TRBV primers and 13 reverse TRBJ primers, with assay-based and computational corrections for amplification bias.

The material sequenced was CD25- CD4+ T cells sorted from blood. Source of these receptors: a human donor in good health.

This chain uses TRBV10-1 with TRBJ2-1, with a tentative D call TRBD2 (5 bases). Trimming took off 7 bases at V and 8 bases at J, with 12 bases between the two ends. Per germline, CDR1 WNHNN and CDR2 SYGVQD (reference sequence). This CDR3 has 12 amino acids. The CDR3 loop is CASILGEDEQFF. The DNA of the CDR3 is TGCGCCAGCATTCTGGGAGAGGATGAGCAGTTCTTC.

The genes are TRBV5-8 and TRBJ2-7, with D unclear. V was clipped by 3 bases and J by 1 base, with 2 bases between them. Germline loops: CDR1 SGHTS, CDR2 YDEGEE. This CDR3 region has 11 residues. The CDR3 here is CASSSSYEQYF. For the CDR3, the DNA is TGTGCCAGCAGCTCATCCTACGAGCAGTACTTC.

The chain uses TRBV10-3 and TRBJ1-1, with TRBD1 matching 7 bases. The CDR3 loop spans 15 amino acids. In germline, CDR1 is ENHRY, CDR2 SYGVKD. V was pared by 5 bases and J by 0 bases, with 6 bases of the junction left unmatched. The DNA for the CDR3 is TGTGCCATCAGTCCCGATACAGGGGTGAACACTGAAGCTTTCTTT. This translates into CAISPDTGVNTEAFF.

The chain recombines TRBV4-1 with TRBJ1-2; TRBD1 aligns across 9 bases. V shed 1 base and J 4 bases; nucleotides not matched to a gene: 7. Germline V gene data show CDR1 as MGHRA and CDR2 as YSYEKL. The CDR3 spans 16 residues. The CDR3 DNA reads as TGCGCCAGCAGCCAAGCGACAGGGGGACGACGCTATGGCTACACCTTC. Encoded protein: CASSQATGGRRYGYTF.

The chain combines TRBV5-1 with TRBJ1-4, with D perhaps TRBD1 (6 bases). The CDR3 is 15 residues long. Germline-derived CDR1 and CDR2 are SGHRS and YFSETQ. Trimming pared 5 bases from V and 7 bases from J, leaving 18 bases between. The CDR3: CASSQIGGQGEKLFF. The DNA for the CDR3 is TGCGCCAGCAGTCAGATCGGGGGGCAAGGTGAAAAACTGTTTTTT.

The V gene is TRBV18, the J gene TRBJ2-7, with unresolved D. Trimming left V 2 bases short and J 6 bases short, with 8 bases between. This CDR3 is 12 amino acids long. Germline assignment: CDR1 KGHSH and CDR2 LQKENI. CDR3 protein: CASSPSIGEQYF. DNA of the CDR3: TGTGCCAGCTCACCATCGATCGGCGAGCAGTACTTC.

The J gene is TRBJ2-1, the V gene TRBV7-3, with 13 bases matching TRBD2. The junction had 6 bases not matched to a gene; V was cut back by 4 bases and J by 6 bases. In germline, CDR1 is SGHTA, CDR2 FQGTGA. The CDR3 spans 16 residues. The CDR3 is CASSSRLAGGLNEQFF. DNA for the CDR3: TGTGCCAGCAGCTCCCGACTAGCGGGGGGACTCAATGAGCAGTTCTTC.

This chain links TRBV7-9 with TRBJ1-1; D unresolved. The CDR3 loop spans 13 amino acids. V lost 5 bases and J 7 bases, leaving 14 bases between the germline ends. The germline CDR1 and CDR2 sequences are SEHNR and FQNEAQ (reference sequence). CDR3 bases: TGTGCCAGCAGCCCTGCAGCGGACCATGAAGCTTTCTTT. This translates into CASSPAADHEAFF.

Details on this clone: As the CDR3 is not closed by the conserved phenylalanine or tryptophan, this likely results from a read error. The DNA is omitted, as the CDR3 cannot be located on it reliably, and the CDR3 follows TCRdb's listing. The chain joins TRBV6-1 to TRBJ2-7; TRBD1 is the table's D call and was not checked against the DNA. Germline V gene data show CDR1 as MNHNS and CDR2 as SASEGT. The CDR3 comprises 12 residues, both ends counted. CDR3 residues: CASSEVKGRGCI.

This rearrangement joins TRBV27 to TRBJ1-5; D might be TRBD1 (5 bases). This CDR3 is built from 15 residues. The V end lost 6 bases, the J end lost 4 bases, and 16 bases lay between the germline ends. Per germline, CDR1 MNHEY and CDR2 SMNVEV (reference sequence). The CDR3 sequence is CASSPRWGGNQPQHF. The CDR3 DNA is TGTGCCAGCAGCCCTAGGTGGGGGGGTAATCAGCCCCAGCATTTT.

The V gene is TRBV6-5, the J gene TRBJ1-2; D gene uncertain. CDR1 is MNHEY, CDR2 SVGAGI, per germline. V gave up 6 bases and J gave up 9 bases, with 11 bases separating them. CDR3 size: 11 residues. CDR3 DNA sequence: TGTGCCAGCAGCGGACGAGGGAGCTACACCTTC. Amino acid sequence: CASSGRGSYTF.

The genes are TRBV7-8 and TRBJ1-1, with D tentatively TRBD1 (5 bases). The CDR3 has 15 amino acids. Germline CDR1 is SGHVS and CDR2 is FQNEAQ. Trimming removed 0 bases at V and 11 bases at J, with 19 bases between. The CDR3 DNA sequence: TGTGCCAGCAGCTTAGCGAAGGGACTTCACCTTTTGGCTTTCTTT. Translated, it gives CASSLAKGLHLLAFF.

The J gene is TRBJ1-2, the V gene TRBV5-4; no reliable D call. Germline assignment: CDR1 SGHNT and CDR2 YYREEE (reference sequence). V shed 1 base and J shed 4 bases, with 8 bases lying between them. The CDR3 is made up of 13 amino acids. CDR3 bases: TGTGCCAGCAGCTTGCCAGGCTCCTATGGCTACACCTTC. Amino acids: CASSLPGSYGYTF.

To note about this clone: The same CDR3 can be traced to other DNA sequences in this sample. V and J are TRBV5-1 and TRBJ1-6, with 9 bases identical to TRBD1. Losses at the gene ends were 4 bases for V and 0 bases for J; bases not matched to a gene: 5. Germline CDR1 reads SGHRS; CDR2 reads YFSETQ. The CDR3 contains 17 residues. Here the CDR3 DNA reads TGCGCCAGCAGCCGACAGGGGGTGAGCTCCTATAATTCACCCCTCCACTTT. Amino acids: CASSRQGVSSYNSPLHF.

The chain joins TRBV5-1 to TRBJ2-1; 9 bases line up with TRBD1. The CDR3 extends over 16 amino acids. Germline assignment: CDR1 SGHRS and CDR2 YFSETQ. V shed 3 bases, J shed 4 bases, and the junction held 8 bases outside the gene matches. DNA for the CDR3: TGCGCCAGCAGCTGGACCTCGGGACAGGGTTACAATGAGCAGTTCTTC. The encoded protein is CASSWTSGQGYNEQFF.

This clone is a singleton in its sample. The chain has TRBV5-1 and TRBJ1-1; TRBD1 aligns across 8 bases. V trimming: 4 bases; J trimming: 1 base; junction bases outside the gene matches: 3. This CDR3 region has 14 residues. Germline V gives CDR1 SGHRS, CDR2 YFSETQ. The CDR3 region is CASSTGQGNTEAFF. CDR3 nucleotide sequence: TGCGCCAGCAGCACCGGACAGGGGAACACTGAAGCTTTCTTT. The full variable domain, completed using reference TRBV5-1 and TRBJ1-1, is KAGVTQTPRYLIKTRGQQVTLSCSPISGHRSVSWYQQTPGQGLQFLFEYFSETQRNKGNFPGRFSGRQFSNSRSEMNVSTLELGDSALYLCASSTGQGNTEAFFGQGTRLTVV.

The gene calls are TRBV10-1 and TRBJ1-5, with 8 bases aligning to TRBD1. The J segment lost 3 bases and the V segment lost 7 bases, leaving 5 bases of the junction unmatched. CDR1 and CDR2 (germline): WNHNN, SYGVQD (reference sequence). The CDR3 has 14 residues. The chain's CDR3 is CASNRTGYNQPQHF. For the CDR3, the DNA is TGCGCCAGCAACCGGACAGGGTACAATCAGCCCCAGCATTTT.

The rearrangement joins TRBV2 to TRBJ2-3; D possibly corresponds to TRBD2 (6 bases). Germline CDR1 is SNHLY and CDR2 is FYNNEI. Trimming stripped 8 bases from V and 1 base from J, with 19 bases between. The CDR3 is 16 amino acids. CDR3 in amino acids: CASSRESLGGTDTQYF. The CDR3 bases are TGTGCCAGCTCCCGGGAGAGCCTCGGTGGCACAGATACGCAGTATTTT. The full variable domain, with the rest looked up from reference TRBV2 and TRBJ2-3, is EPEVTQTPSHQVTQMGQEVILRCVPISNHLYFYWYRQILGQKVEFLVSFYNNEISEKSEIFDDQFSVERPDGSNFTLKIRSTKLEDSAMYFCASSRESLGGTDTQYFGPGTRLTVL.

The chain combines TRBV6-5 with TRBJ2-2; TRBD1 might be the D (6 bases). This CDR3 is 15 amino acids long. V lost 2 bases to trimming and J lost 7 bases, with 14 bases between them. Germline lookup yields CDR1 MNHEY and CDR2 SVGAGI. This chain's CDR3 is CASSYEGGGIGELFF. The CDR3 DNA is TGTGCCAGCAGTTACGAAGGGGGTGGCATCGGGGAGCTGTTTTTT.